A single sample gave rise to the 21 T cell receptor beta chains below, sequenced in a study of cytomegalovirus exposure and HLA in healthy donors. With 60 Vbeta and 13 Jbeta primers, the PCR was carried out. TCRdb's table, derived via immunoSEQ multiplex PCR, lists solely in-frame clones and lacks some. Found here are 150,000 to 200,000 clones, under 90% of them singletons; the top ten hold around 1.9%. Sequenced input: PBMCs. The receptor set was obtained from a man between 18 and 35 years old in good health and CMV-seronegative.

The V and J genes are TRBV6-1 and TRBJ1-2, with D possibly TRBD1 on 6 matching bases. The germline CDR1 and CDR2 sequences are MNHNS and SASEGT. Trimming removed 2 bases from V and 7 bases from J, with 17 bases in between. This CDR3 is 15 amino acids long. Here the CDR3 reads CASSELQGSPGGYTF. CDR3 sequence (DNA): TGTGCCAGCAGTGAACTTCAGGGGTCCCCTGGTGGCTACACCTTC.

For the CDR3, the DNA is TGTGCCAGCAGTAGGACAGGGGGCTCCTACGAGCAGTACTTC. It is translated as CASSRTGGSYEQYF. The chain recombines TRBV2 with TRBJ2-5; 10 bases align to TRBD1. The DNA end is a closer match to TRBJ2-7, so the J assignment may be wrong. This CDR3 contains 14 residues. The germline CDR1 and CDR2 sequences are SNHLY and FYNNEI.

The chain is built from TRBV19 and TRBJ2-5; 12 bases map to TRBD2. The CDR3 runs to 15 residues. J lost 1 base, V lost 4 bases, and 1 base had no gene match. Germline assignment: CDR1 LNHDA and CDR2 SQIVND (reference sequence). The CDR3 region is CASSKTSGSQETQYF. The CDR3 coding sequence is TGTGCCAGTAGTAAGACTAGCGGGAGCCAAGAGACCCAGTACTTC.

The rearrangement uses TRBV6-6 and TRBJ2-7; D unclear. Germline loops: CDR1 MNHNY, CDR2 SVGAGI (reference sequence). This CDR3 is built from 14 residues. The germline V and J ends were trimmed by 6 bases and 2 bases, with 14 bases remaining between them. The CDR3 DNA follows: TGTGCCAGCAGCAATACAGAGCCTACCTACGAGCAGTACTTC. Its translation is CASSNTEPTYEQYF.

The genes are TRBV5-6 and TRBJ1-1; D remains ambiguous. V was cut by 3 bases and J by 2 bases, with 11 bases left in between. This CDR3 has 14 amino acids. Germline CDR1 and CDR2: SGHDT and YYEEEE. The CDR3 nucleotides read TGTGCCAGCAGCTCCTTGGCAGGTAACACTGAAGCTTTCTTT. It translates to CASSSLAGNTEAFF.

This clone was seen only once. The chain is built from TRBV4-3 and TRBJ2-2, with TRBD1 matching 7 bases. Germline assignment: CDR1 LGHNA and CDR2 YSLEER. The CDR3 runs 14 residues. J was trimmed by 5 bases and V by 3 bases; bases with no gene match: 3. CDR3 in amino acids: CASSHLQGTGELFF. CDR3 coding DNA: TGCGCCAGCAGCCATTTACAGGGGACCGGGGAGCTGTTTTTT.

The chain has TRBV28 and TRBJ2-7, with 7 bases identical to TRBD1. The CDR3 is 13 amino acids. J was trimmed by 6 bases and V by 7 bases; bases with no gene match: 9. The germline V gene has CDR1 MDHEN and CDR2 SYDVKM. CDR3 protein: CASISGTAGEQYF. Here the CDR3 DNA reads TGTGCCAGCATCTCCGGGACAGCTGGCGAGCAGTACTTC.

The J gene is TRBJ2-2, the V gene TRBV7-2, with 15 bases identical to TRBD2. V shed 5 bases, J shed 0 bases, and the junction held 7 bases outside the gene matches. Germline lookup yields CDR1 SGHTA and CDR2 FQGNSA. CDR3 length equals 19 residues. CDR3 nucleotides: TGTGCCAGCAGCCCTCTCGGACTAGCGGGGGGGACGAACACCGGGGAGCTGTTTTTT. This codes for CASSPLGLAGGTNTGELFF.

The J gene is TRBJ1-1, the V gene TRBV5-4; the D is unclear. The ends were cut back, 4 bases at V and 2 bases at J, with 18 bases in the middle. There are 16 residues in the CDR3. Germline V lookup: CDR1 SGHNT, CDR2 YYREEE (reference sequence). CDR3 residues: CASSPSGGGGNTEAFF. The CDR3 DNA reads as TGTGCCAGCAGCCCTTCAGGAGGTGGCGGAAACACTGAAGCTTTCTTT. The entire variable domain, with the rest obtained from reference TRBV5-4 and TRBJ1-1, is as follows: ETGVTQSPTHLIKTRGQQVTLRCSSQSGHNTVSWYQQALGQGPQFIFQYYREEENGRGNFPPRFSGLQFPNYSSELNVNALELDDSALYLCASSPSGGGGNTEAFFGQGTRLTVV.

The V gene is TRBV5-6, the J gene TRBJ2-3; TRBD2 might be the D (6 bases). The V end lost 3 bases, the J end lost 3 bases, and 14 bases lay between the germline ends. Germline V CDR1 and CDR2: SGHDT, YYEEEE. The CDR3 spans 15 residues. CDR3 sequence reads: CASSWGTGETDTQYF. The CDR3 DNA reads TGTGCCAGCAGCTGGGGGACGGGGGAGACAGATACGCAGTATTTT.

In DNA, the CDR3 is TGTGCCAGCTCCCCTTCCTGGACTAGCTCCTACAATGAGCAGTTCTTC. Amino acid sequence: CASSPSWTSSYNEQFF. The chain recombines TRBV7-7 with TRBJ2-1; TRBD2 aligns across 7 bases. The germline V gene has CDR1 SSHAT and CDR2 FNYEAQ (reference sequence). The trim removed 8 bases at V and 0 bases at J, leaving 10 bases unmatched. The CDR3 is 16 residues long. Full variable domain (missing parts from reference TRBV7-7 and TRBJ2-1): GAGVSQSPRYKVTKRGQDVTLRCDPISSHATLYWYQQALGQGPEFLTYFNYEAQPDKSGLPSDRFSAERPEGSISTLTIQRTEQRDSAMYRCASSPSWTSSYNEQFFGPGTRLTVL.

This chain joins TRBV9 and TRBJ2-3; 10 bases line up with TRBD1. The CDR3 loop spans 16 amino acids. Germline V gene lookup returns CDR1 SGDLS and CDR2 YYNGEE. Unmatched junction bases numbered 10, after V lost 3 bases and J lost 6 bases. In nucleotides, the CDR3 is TGTGCCAGCAGCGCACCGGGACAGGGGTTCATGGATACGCAGTATTTT. Amino acid sequence: CASSAPGQGFMDTQYF.

This chain links TRBV19 with TRBJ1-2, with 8 bases matching TRBD1. The CDR3 sequence is 15 residues long. Looked up from germline, CDR1 is LNHDA and CDR2 is SQIVND (reference sequence). Trimming removed 3 bases from V and 4 bases from J; junction bases left unmatched: 7. CDR3 sequence: CASSMGTGPFYGYTF. The CDR3 region has the DNA TGTGCCAGTAGTATGGGGACAGGTCCTTTCTATGGCTACACCTTC.

The V gene is TRBV6-1, the J gene TRBJ1-5; D uncertain. V lost 5 bases and J lost 6, with 17 bases in between. CDR3 length: 15 residues. The V gene's germline CDR1 is MNHNS and CDR2 SASEGT. CDR3: CASSQNSDGSQPQHF. DNA of the CDR3: TGTGCCAGCAGTCAAAACTCCGACGGGAGTCAGCCCCAGCATTTT.

The chain has TRBV2 and TRBJ2-5; 8 nucleotides line up with TRBD2. In germline, CDR1 is SNHLY, CDR2 FYNNEI. The CDR3 is made up of 11 amino acids. The CDR3 region is CVRREDETQYF. The CDR3 DNA follows: TGTGTCCGGCGGGAGGACGAGACCCAGTACTTC.

CDR3 loop: CASRFGIYEQYF. In DNA, the CDR3 is TGTGCCAGCCGCTTCGGGATCTACGAGCAGTACTTC. The genes are TRBV6-6 and TRBJ2-7, with D perhaps matching TRBD2 (5 bases). The germline V and J ends were trimmed by 8 bases and 3 bases, with 11 bases remaining between them. The germline CDR1 and CDR2 sequences are MNHNY and SVGAGI (reference sequence). This CDR3 region has 12 residues.

This chain links TRBV25-1 with TRBJ2-5; D possibly corresponds to TRBD1 (5 bases). This CDR3 has 15 residues. Germline CDR1 reads MGHDK; CDR2 reads SYGVNS. Trimming took off 2 bases at V and 5 bases at J, with 15 bases between the two ends. The CDR3 loop is CASSERQGLRETQYF. Written as DNA, the CDR3 is TGTGCCAGCAGTGAACGCCAGGGTCTAAGGGAGACCCAGTACTTC.

V usage is TRBV11-3 and J usage is TRBJ2-2; 8 positions agree with TRBD2. The CDR3 sequence is 17 residues long. V lost 0 bases, J lost 0 bases, and 3 bases stayed unmatched. Germline CDR1 reads SGHNT; CDR2 reads YENEEA. CDR3 DNA: TGTGCCAGCAGCTTAGAGGCTAGCGGGTCGAACACCGGGGAGCTGTTTTTT. It encodes CASSLEASGSNTGELFF. Full variable domain (remainder filled in from reference TRBV11-3 and TRBJ2-2): EAGVVQSPRYKIIEKKQPVAFWCNPISGHNTLYWYLQNLGQGPELLIRYENEEAVDDSQLPKDRFSAERLKGVDSTLKIQPAELGDSAVYLCASSLEASGSNTGELFFGEGSRLTVL.

This chain links TRBV6-5 with TRBJ2-7; 11 nucleotides match TRBD1. V lost 6 bases and J lost 8; bases outside the gene matches: 9. Per germline, CDR1 MNHEY and CDR2 SVGAGI. This CDR3 region has 14 residues. The CDR3 sequence: CASRRPGQGGQQYF. The CDR3 nucleotides read TGTGCCAGCAGGAGACCGGGACAGGGGGGGCAGCAGTACTTC.

With regard to this clone: Distinct nucleotide sequences in the sample also encode this CDR3. This sequence joins TRBV9 and TRBJ1-1, with TRBD1 as a possible D gene (6 bases). Trimming stripped 0 bases from V and 4 bases from J, with 10 bases between. In germline, CDR1 is SGDLS, CDR2 YYNGEE. This CDR3 spans 14 amino acids. The DNA of the CDR3 is TGTGCCAGCAGCGTAGAGGGGGAAAGCACTGAAGCTTTCTTT. Translation: CASSVEGESTEAFF.

This clone was observed once. This chain's CDR3 is CASSFSGGFREKLFF. CDR3 DNA: TGTGCCAGCAGTTTCTCCGGCGGCTTTCGTGAAAAACTGTTTTTT. The genes are TRBV28 and TRBJ1-4; D gene unclear. CDR1 is MDHEN and CDR2 is SYDVKM in the germline V gene. There are 15 residues in the CDR3. V lost 3 bases and J lost 7, with 15 bases in between.